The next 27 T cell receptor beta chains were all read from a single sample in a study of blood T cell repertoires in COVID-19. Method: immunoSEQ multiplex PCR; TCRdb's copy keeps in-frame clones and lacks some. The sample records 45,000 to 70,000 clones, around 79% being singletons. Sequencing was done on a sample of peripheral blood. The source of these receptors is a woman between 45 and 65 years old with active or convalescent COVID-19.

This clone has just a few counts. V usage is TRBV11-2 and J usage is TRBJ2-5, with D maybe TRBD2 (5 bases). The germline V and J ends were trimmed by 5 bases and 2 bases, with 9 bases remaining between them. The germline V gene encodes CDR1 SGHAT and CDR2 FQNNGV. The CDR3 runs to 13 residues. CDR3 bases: TGTGCCAGCAGCCGGGGATTTCAAGAGACCCAGTACTTC. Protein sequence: CASSRGFQETQYF.

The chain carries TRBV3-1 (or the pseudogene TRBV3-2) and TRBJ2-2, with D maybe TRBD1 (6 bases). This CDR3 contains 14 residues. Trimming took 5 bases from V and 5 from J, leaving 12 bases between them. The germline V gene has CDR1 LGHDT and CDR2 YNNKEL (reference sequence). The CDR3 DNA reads TGTGCCAGCAGCGCTAGACAGGAAACCGGGGAGCTGTTTTTT. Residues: CASSARQETGELFF.

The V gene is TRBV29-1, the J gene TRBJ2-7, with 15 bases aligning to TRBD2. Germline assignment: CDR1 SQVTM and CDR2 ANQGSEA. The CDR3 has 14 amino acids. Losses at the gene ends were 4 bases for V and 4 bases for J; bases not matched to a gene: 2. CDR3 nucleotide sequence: TGCAGCGTTGGAGGGACTAGCGGGAGGTACGAGCAGTACTTC. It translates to CSVGGTSGRYEQYF.

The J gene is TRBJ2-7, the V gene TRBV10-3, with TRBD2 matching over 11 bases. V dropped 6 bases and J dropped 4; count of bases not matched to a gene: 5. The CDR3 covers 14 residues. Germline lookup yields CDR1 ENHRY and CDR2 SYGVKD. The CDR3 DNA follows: TGTGCCATCAGCAACGGGACTAGCGGTTACGAGCAGTACTTC. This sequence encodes CAISNGTSGYEQYF.

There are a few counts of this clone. CDR3 sequence (DNA): TGTGCCACCTCGAAAACGGACAGGAGCTCCTACAATGAGCAGTTCTTC. Its translation is CATSKTDRSSYNEQFF. The chain employs TRBV10-3 and TRBJ2-1, with 7 nucleotides matching TRBD1. V shed 10 bases, J shed 0 bases, and the junction held 12 bases outside the gene matches. The CDR3 loop spans 16 amino acids. CDR1 ENHRY and CDR2 SYGVKD come from the germline V gene.

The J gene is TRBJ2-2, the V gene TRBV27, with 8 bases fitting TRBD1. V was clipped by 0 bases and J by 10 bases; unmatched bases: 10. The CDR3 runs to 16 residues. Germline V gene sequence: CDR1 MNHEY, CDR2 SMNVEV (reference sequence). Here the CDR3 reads CASSLSSQGANKELFF. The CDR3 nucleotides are TGTGCCAGCAGTTTATCTAGCCAGGGGGCTAACAAGGAGCTGTTTTTT.

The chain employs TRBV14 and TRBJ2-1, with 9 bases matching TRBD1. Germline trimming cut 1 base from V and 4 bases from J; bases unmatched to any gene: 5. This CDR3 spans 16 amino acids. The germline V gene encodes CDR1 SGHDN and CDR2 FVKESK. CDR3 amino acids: CASSQAGTGFYNEQFF. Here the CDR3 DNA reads TGTGCCAGCAGCCAAGCCGGGACAGGGTTTTACAATGAGCAGTTCTTC.

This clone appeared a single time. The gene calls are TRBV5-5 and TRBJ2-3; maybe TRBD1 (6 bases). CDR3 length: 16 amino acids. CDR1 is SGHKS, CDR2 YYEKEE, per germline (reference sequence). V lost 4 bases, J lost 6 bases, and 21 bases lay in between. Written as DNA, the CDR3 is TGTGCCAGCAGCCCATATTCGACAGGCACGCAGGATACGCAGTATTTT. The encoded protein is CASSPYSTGTQDTQYF.

CDR3 nucleotide sequence: TGTGCCAGCAGCTTGAGTGACAGGGTGGAAAAACTGTTTTTT. Encoded protein: CASSLSDRVEKLFF. This chain joins TRBV5-5 and TRBJ1-4; the match to TRBD1 covers 7 bases. Trimming cost V 1 base and J 8 bases; bases outside gene matches: 5. CDR3 length equals 14 residues. The germline CDR1 and CDR2 sequences are SGHKS and YYEKEE (reference sequence).

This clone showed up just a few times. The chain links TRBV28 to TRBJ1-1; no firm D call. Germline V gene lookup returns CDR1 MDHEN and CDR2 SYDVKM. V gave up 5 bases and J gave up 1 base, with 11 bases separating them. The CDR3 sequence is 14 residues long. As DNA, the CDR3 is TGTGCCAGCAGTAACCGGGGAGGGAACACTGAAGCTTTCTTT. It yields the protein CASSNRGGNTEAFF.

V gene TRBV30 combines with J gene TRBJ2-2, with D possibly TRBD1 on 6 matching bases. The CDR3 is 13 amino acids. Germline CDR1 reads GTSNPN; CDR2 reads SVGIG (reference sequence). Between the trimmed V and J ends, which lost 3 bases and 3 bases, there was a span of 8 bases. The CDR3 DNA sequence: TGTGCCTGGAGGGGACACTACACCGGGGAGCTGTTTTTT. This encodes CAWRGHYTGELFF.

CDR3 sequence (DNA): TGCGCCAGCAGCCAGGGACAGGGCCCTTTCGCCGAGCAGTACTTC. Amino acid sequence: CASSQGQGPFAEQYF. This chain links TRBV5-1 with TRBJ2-7; TRBD1 matches 9 bases. V shed 4 bases and J 6 bases; nucleotides not matched to a gene: 11. The germline V gene encodes CDR1 SGHRS and CDR2 YFSETQ. This CDR3 comprises 15 residues.

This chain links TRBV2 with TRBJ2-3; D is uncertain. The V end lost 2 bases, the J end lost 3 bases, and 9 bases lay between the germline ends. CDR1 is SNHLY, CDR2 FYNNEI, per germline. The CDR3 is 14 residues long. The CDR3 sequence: CASSEISVTDTQYF. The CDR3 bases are TGTGCCAGCAGTGAAATTTCGGTTACAGATACGCAGTATTTT.

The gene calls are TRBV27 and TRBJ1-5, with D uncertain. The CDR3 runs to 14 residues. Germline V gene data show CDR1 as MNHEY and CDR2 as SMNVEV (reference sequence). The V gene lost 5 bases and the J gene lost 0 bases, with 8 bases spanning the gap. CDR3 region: CASSHFDSNQPQHF. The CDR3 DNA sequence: TGTGCCAGCAGTCACTTCGATAGCAATCAGCCCCAGCATTTT.

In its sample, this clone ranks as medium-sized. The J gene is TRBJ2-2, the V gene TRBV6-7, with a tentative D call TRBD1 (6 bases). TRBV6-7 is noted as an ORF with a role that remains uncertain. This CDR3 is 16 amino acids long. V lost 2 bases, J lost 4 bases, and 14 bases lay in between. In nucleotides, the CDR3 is TGTGCCAGCAGTTACGGGGCAGGGGTTACCACCGGGGAGCTGTTTTTT. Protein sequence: CASSYGAGVTTGELFF.

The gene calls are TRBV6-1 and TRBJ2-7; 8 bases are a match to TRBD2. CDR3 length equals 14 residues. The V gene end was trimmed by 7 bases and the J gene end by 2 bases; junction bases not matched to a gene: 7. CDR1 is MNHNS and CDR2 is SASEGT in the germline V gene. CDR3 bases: TGTGCCAGCACCGAGAGCGGGAGTGCCTACGAGCAGTACTTC. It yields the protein CASTESGSAYEQYF.

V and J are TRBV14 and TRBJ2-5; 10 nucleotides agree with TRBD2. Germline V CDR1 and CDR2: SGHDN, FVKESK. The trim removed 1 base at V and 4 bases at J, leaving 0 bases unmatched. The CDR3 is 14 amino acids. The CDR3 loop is CASSQGLAGETQYF. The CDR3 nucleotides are TGTGCCAGCAGCCAAGGACTAGCGGGAGAGACCCAGTACTTC.

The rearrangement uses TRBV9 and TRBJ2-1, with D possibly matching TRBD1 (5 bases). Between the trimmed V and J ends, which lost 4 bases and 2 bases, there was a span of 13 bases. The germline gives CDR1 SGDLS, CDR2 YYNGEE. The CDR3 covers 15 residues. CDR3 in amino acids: CASSPPAGPYNEQFF. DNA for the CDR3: TGTGCCAGCAGCCCCCCTGCAGGGCCCTACAATGAGCAGTTCTTC.

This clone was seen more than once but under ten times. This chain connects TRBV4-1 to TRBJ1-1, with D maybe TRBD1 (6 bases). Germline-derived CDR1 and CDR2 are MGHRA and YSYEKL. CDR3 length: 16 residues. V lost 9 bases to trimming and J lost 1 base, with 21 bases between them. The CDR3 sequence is CASTPPDGGANTEAFF. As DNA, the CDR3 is TGCGCCAGTACGCCTCCGGACGGGGGGGCGAACACTGAAGCTTTCTTT.

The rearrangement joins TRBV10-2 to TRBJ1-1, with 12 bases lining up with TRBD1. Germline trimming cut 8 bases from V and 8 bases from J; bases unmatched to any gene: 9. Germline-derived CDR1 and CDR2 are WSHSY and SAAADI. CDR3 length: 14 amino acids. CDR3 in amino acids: CASLTTGTGGEAFF. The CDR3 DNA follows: TGCGCCAGCTTGACAACCGGGACAGGGGGCGAAGCTTTCTTT.

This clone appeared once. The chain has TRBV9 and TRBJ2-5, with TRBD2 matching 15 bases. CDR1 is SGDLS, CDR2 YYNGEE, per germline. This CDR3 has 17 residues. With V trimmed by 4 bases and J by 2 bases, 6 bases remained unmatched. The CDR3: CASSFGLAGGAQETQYF. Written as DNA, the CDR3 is TGTGCCAGCAGCTTCGGACTAGCGGGAGGGGCTCAAGAGACCCAGTACTTC.

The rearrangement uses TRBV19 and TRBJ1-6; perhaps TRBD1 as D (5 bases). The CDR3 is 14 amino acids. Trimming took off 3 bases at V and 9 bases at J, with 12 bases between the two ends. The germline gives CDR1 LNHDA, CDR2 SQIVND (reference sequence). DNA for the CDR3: TGTGCCAGTAGTATTGGCCAGGGAGGTTCACCCCTCCACTTT. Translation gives CASSIGQGGSPLHF.

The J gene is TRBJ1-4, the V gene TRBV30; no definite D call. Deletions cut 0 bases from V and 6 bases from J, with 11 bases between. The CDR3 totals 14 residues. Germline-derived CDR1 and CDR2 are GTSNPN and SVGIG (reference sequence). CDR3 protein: CAWSVSPLYEKLFF. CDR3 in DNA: TGTGCCTGGAGTGTTAGTCCGTTGTATGAAAAACTGTTTTTT.

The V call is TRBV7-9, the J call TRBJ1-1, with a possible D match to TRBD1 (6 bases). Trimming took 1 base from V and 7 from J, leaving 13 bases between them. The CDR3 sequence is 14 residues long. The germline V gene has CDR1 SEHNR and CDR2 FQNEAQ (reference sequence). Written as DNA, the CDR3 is TGTGCCAGCAGCTTAGTTGGCAGAGGGGGTGAAGCTTTCTTT. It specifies CASSLVGRGGEAFF. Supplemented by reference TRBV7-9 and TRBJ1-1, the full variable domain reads DTGVSQNPRHKITKRGQNVTFRCDPISEHNRLYWYRQTLGQGPEFLTYFQNEAQLEKSRLLSDRFSAERPKGSFSTLEIQRTEQGDSAMYLCASSLVGRGGEAFFGQGTRLTVV.

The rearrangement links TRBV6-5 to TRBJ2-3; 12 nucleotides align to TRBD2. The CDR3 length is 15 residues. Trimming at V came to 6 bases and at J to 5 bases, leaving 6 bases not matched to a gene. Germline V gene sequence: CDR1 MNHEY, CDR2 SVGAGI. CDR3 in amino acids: CASSSMTSGRDTQYF. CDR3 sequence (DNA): TGTGCCAGCAGCTCCATGACTAGCGGGAGAGATACGCAGTATTTT.

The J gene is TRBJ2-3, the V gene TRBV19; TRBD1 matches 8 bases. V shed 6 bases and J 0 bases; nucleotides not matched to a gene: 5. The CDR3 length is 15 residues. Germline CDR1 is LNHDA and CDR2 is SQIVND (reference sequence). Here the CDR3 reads CASRMTGVSTDTQYF. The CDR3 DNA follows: TGTGCCAGTAGAATGACAGGGGTGAGCACAGATACGCAGTATTTT.

This CDR3 is CASSLSPRGNEQFF. In nucleotides, the CDR3 is TGTGCCAGCAGTTTATCGCCTAGGGGGAATGAGCAGTTCTTC. The V gene is TRBV27, the J gene TRBJ2-1, with a tentative D call TRBD1 (6 bases). V gave up 0 bases and J gave up 7 bases, with 10 bases separating them. CDR3 length: 14 amino acids. In germline, CDR1 is MNHEY, CDR2 SMNVEV (reference sequence).